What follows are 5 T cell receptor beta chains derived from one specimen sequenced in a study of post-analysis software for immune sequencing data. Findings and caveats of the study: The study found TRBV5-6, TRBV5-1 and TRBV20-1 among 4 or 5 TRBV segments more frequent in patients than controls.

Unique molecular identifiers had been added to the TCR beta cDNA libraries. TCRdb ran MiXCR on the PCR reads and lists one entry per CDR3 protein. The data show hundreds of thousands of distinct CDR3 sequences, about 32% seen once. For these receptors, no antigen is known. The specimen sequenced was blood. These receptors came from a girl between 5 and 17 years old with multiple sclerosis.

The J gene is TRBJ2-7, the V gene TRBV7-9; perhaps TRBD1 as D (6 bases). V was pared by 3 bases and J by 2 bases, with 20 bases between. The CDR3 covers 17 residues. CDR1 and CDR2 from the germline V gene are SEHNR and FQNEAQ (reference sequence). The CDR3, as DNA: TGTGCCAGCAGCTTCAGTGGGGGCGATTCGGGCCCCTACGAGCAGTACTTC. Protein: CASSFSGGDSGPYEQYF.

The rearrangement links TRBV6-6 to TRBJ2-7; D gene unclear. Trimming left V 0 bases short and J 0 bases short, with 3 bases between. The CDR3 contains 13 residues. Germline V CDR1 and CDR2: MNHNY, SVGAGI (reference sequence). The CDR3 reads CASSYSNSYEQYF. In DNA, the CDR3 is TGTGCCAGCAGTTACTCGAACTCCTACGAGCAGTACTTC.

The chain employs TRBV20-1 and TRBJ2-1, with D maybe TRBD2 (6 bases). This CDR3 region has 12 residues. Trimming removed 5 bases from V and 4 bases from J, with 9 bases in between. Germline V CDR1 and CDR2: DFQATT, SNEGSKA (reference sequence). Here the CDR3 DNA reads TGCAGTGCTCAAGGGACTTACAATGAGCAGTTCTTC. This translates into CSAQGTYNEQFF.

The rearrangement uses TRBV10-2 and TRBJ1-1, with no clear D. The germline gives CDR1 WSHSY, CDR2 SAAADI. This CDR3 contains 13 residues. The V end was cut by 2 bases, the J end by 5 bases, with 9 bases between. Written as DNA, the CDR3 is TGCGCCAGCAGTGAGGCGCCGGGGACTGAAGCTTTCTTT. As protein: CASSEAPGTEAFF.

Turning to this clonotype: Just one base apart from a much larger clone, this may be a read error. Written as DNA, the CDR3 is TGCGCCAGCAGCCAGGCGGGGACCTACAATGAGCAGTACTTC. It is translated as CASSQAGTYNEQYF. The chain couples TRBV4-1 to TRBJ2-1; D may be TRBD2 (6 bases). The J call is uncertain, as TRBJ2-7 better fits the DNA end. Looked up from germline, CDR1 is MGHRA and CDR2 is YSYEKL. The CDR3 covers 14 residues.